The rows below give T cell receptor beta chains drawn from one sample of a study of beta chain features in type 1 diabetes. TCRdb keeps only in-frame clones here, not all; method: immunoSEQ multiplex PCR. The sample carries about 620,000 clones, 15% to 19% recorded once. The sequencing sample was made of naive CD4+ T cells from blood. The source of these receptors is a man aged 18 to 29 in good health. Each CDR3 is given with its conserved first and last residue. A D gene is named only where the DNA matches it firmly. A row's size may be missing; if present it is once, few, many or a size class.

j_gene,v_gene,d_gene,abundance,CDR3nt,CDR3aa
TRBJ1-2,TRBV7-9,-,few,TGTGCCAGCACATCTGAATACTATGGCTACACCTTC,CASTSEYYGYTF
TRBJ2-7,TRBV25-1,TRBD1,-,TGTGCCAGCAGTGATATCCGGGACAGGCCTTACGAGCAGTACTTC,CASSDIRDRPYEQYF
TRBJ1-1,TRBV4-2,TRBD1,few,TGTGCCAGCAGCCAAGAGACAGGGCGGGTAAAGACTGAAGCTTTCTTT,CASSQETGRVKTEAFF
TRBJ1-2,TRBV4-2,-,few,TGTGCCAGCAGCCAAGAGAGGGTTGGCTACACCTTC,CASSQERVGYTF
TRBJ2-7,TRBV7-3,TRBD1,few,TGTGCCAGCAGCTCCGGACAGGTCCTCGCTAGTAAGGAGTACTTC,CASSSGQVLASKEYF
TRBJ2-7,TRBV29-1,-,-,TGCAGCGTTGAAGAAAGGGGAGGGCAGTACTTC,CSVEERGGQYF
TRBJ2-7,TRBV20-1,TRBD1,-,TGCAGCGCTCTAGGACAGGGCTTGCAGTACTTC,CSALGQGLQYF
TRBJ2-3,TRBV10-3,-,few,TGTGCCATCAGGGACGCCGGGGGCACAGATACGCAGTATTTT,CAIRDAGGTDTQYF
TRBJ2-7,TRBV28,-,-,TGTGCCAGCAGTTCTCCCGGGCACCCTACCTACGAGCAGTACTTC,CASSSPGHPTYEQYF
TRBJ2-1,TRBV28,-,few,TGTGCCAGCAGTCTCACGGGGAGCTCCTACAATGAGCAGTTCTTC,CASSLTGSSYNEQFF
TRBJ2-5,TRBV9,-,few,TGTGCCAGCAGCGTAGCCGTCCAAGAGACCCAGTACTTC,CASSVAVQETQYF
TRBJ1-6,TRBV7-9,TRBD1,few,TGTGCCAGCAGCCTACAGGGGGTAAATAATTCACCCCTCCACTTT,CASSLQGVNNSPLHF
TRBJ1-5,TRBV7-2,-,few,TGTGCCAGCAGCCCAGACATGCTGAATCAGCCCCAGCATTTT,CASSPDMLNQPQHF
TRBJ2-7,TRBV18,-,few,TGTGCCAGCTCACGAAGATGGGACGGAAATGACGAGCAGTACTTC,CASSRRWDGNDEQYF
TRBJ1-1,TRBV5-1,-,few,TGCGCCAGCAGACTCCAGACAGAAAACACTGAAGCTTTCTTT,CASRLQTENTEAFF
TRBJ2-7,TRBV11-2,-,-,TGTGCCAGCAGCTTATCCGCTCAGCAGTACTTC,CASSLSAQQYF
TRBJ1-1,TRBV6-5,-,few,TGTGCCAGCATCGGGGCCGGTCGCACTGAAGCTTTCTTT,CASIGAGRTEAFF
TRBJ1-5,TRBV19,-,-,TGTGCCAGTAGTATCGGGCCGGCTGCGGGGGATCAGCCCCAGCATTTT,CASSIGPAAGDQPQHF
TRBJ2-5,TRBV11-2,-,-,TGTGCCAGCAGCTTAGACCCCGCTCAGTGGATTCAGTACTTC,CASSLDPAQWIQYF
TRBJ1-1,TRBV7-9,-,-,TGTGCCAGCAGCTTTGAGGGGCGCGGCACTGAAGCTTTCTTT,CASSFEGRGTEAFF
TRBJ2-3,TRBV5-4,-,-,TGTGCCTTCGGGGCAGGGAGGATAGATACGCAGTATTTT,CAFGAGRIDTQYF
TRBJ1-2,TRBV12-5,TRBD1,-,TGTGCTAGTGGTCCATCCGGGACAGGGAGGAGTGGCTACACCTTC,CASGPSGTGRSGYTF
TRBJ1-1,TRBV29-1,TRBD1,few,TGCAGCGTCTCGACAGGGCAGTTTACTGAAGCTTTCTTT,CSVSTGQFTEAFF
TRBJ2-1,TRBV6-6,-,-,TGTGCCAGCTCGTCGACCCAGGGCTCCTACAATGAGCAGTTCTTC,CASSSTQGSYNEQFF
TRBJ2-1,TRBV6-6,-,-,TGTGCCAGCAGTTACCGAGTCACCAACAGTGAGCAGTTCTTC,CASSYRVTNSEQFF
TRBJ1-3,TRBV7-2,-,few,TGTGCCAGCAACTCAGGTGGTGGAAACACCATATATTTT,CASNSGGGNTIYF
TRBJ2-3,TRBV19,TRBD2,-,TGTGCCAGCACGACCGGGGCTAGCGGGAGAGATACGCAGTATTTT,CASTTGASGRDTQYF
TRBJ2-7,TRBV30,TRBD2,-,TGTGCCTGGAGTACCGGGACTAGCGGGCGCGAGCAGTACTTC,CAWSTGTSGREQYF
TRBJ1-2,TRBV25-1,-,few,TGTGCCAGCAGTGATTATAAGGGAATCAATTATGGCTACACCTTC,CASSDYKGINYGYTF
TRBJ2-1,TRBV5-1,TRBD1,few,TGCGCCAGCAGCTCCCTACAGGGGAGCGAGAATGAGCAGTTCTTC,CASSSLQGSENEQFF
TRBJ2-5,TRBV5-1,TRBD2,few,TGCGCCAGCGGGACTTCAAAGCGGGGGTTCCAAGAGACCCAGTACTTC,CASGTSKRGFQETQYF
TRBJ2-7,TRBV6-5,-,-,TGTGCCAGCAGTTATGGTTGGAAATCCTACGAGCAGTACTTC,CASSYGWKSYEQYF
TRBJ2-5,TRBV14,-,few,TGTGCCAGCAGCCGGACAGATAGCGTCCAAGAGACCCAGTACTTC,CASSRTDSVQETQYF
TRBJ2-1,TRBV25-1,TRBD2,few,TGTGCCAGCAAGAGGGGCAGGGGGACTAGCAGATGCAATGAGCAGTTCTTC,CASKRGRGTSRCNEQFF
TRBJ1-2,TRBV4-1,TRBD1,few,TGCGCCAGCAGCCAAGAACGGACAGGGCAATGGTATCGCCATGGCTACACCTTC,CASSQERTGQWYRHGYTF
TRBJ2-4,TRBV25-1,-,few,TGTGCCAGCAGTGAGCCAGGGGTAGCCAAAAACATTCAGTACTTC,CASSEPGVAKNIQYF
TRBJ2-7,TRBV19,-,-,TGTGCCAGTAGTATAGATGGGAGGAGGCAGTACTTC,CASSIDGRRQYF
TRBJ2-7,TRBV7-2,TRBD2,-,TGTGCCAGCAGCTTAGCCTTGGGGACTAGCGGGAGGGTCTACGAGCAGTACTTC,CASSLALGTSGRVYEQYF
TRBJ2-1,TRBV7-3,TRBD2,few,TGTGCCAGCAGTTCCTCACAGGTAGGACTAGCGGGGACCAATGAGCAGTTCTTC,CASSSSQVGLAGTNEQFF
TRBJ2-5,TRBV7-9,TRBD2,-,TGTGCCAGCAGCTTCGGACTAGCGGGAGGGGAGACCCAGTACTTC,CASSFGLAGGETQYF
TRBJ2-5,TRBV7-2,-,-,TGTGCCAGCAGCTTAATCCGATTCGGCAAAGGGCAAGAGACCCAGTACTTC,CASSLIRFGKGQETQYF
TRBJ2-7,TRBV5-1,-,-,TGCGCCAGCAGCTTGGAGGGCAGGGGAAGCTCCTACGAGCAGTACTTC,CASSLEGRGSSYEQYF
TRBJ1-1,TRBV25-1,-,-,TGTGCCAGCAGTGAAAGAAGGGGAAACACTGAAGCTTTCTTT,CASSERRGNTEAFF
TRBJ1-4,TRBV6-6,-,few,TGTGCCAGCGTCGACTATGAAAAACTGTTTTTT,CASVDYEKLFF
TRBJ1-1,TRBV5-1,TRBD1,-,TGCGCCAGCAGCTTGCAGGGGGCGACTGAAGCTTTCTTT,CASSLQGATEAFF
TRBJ1-1,TRBV5-1,-,-,TGCGCCAGCAGCTTGGAATACCGGACGGTCGGTGAAGCTTTCTTT,CASSLEYRTVGEAFF
TRBJ1-5,TRBV2,-,-,TGTGCCAGCAGTGAGCAGGAGGCTAGCAATCAGCCCCAGCATTTT,CASSEQEASNQPQHF
TRBJ2-2,TRBV7-2,TRBD2,-,TGTGCCAGCAGCTGGACTAGCGGGAGGAACACCGGGGAGCTGTTTTTT,CASSWTSGRNTGELFF
TRBJ2-3,TRBV2,TRBD2,-,TGTGCCAGCAGGATGGGACTAGCGAAACAAGATACGCAGTATTTT,CASRMGLAKQDTQYF
TRBJ1-1,TRBV12-5,TRBD1,few,TGTGCTAGTGGCCCCGGACAGGGTTTGTCATCGGAAGCTTTCTTT,CASGPGQGLSSEAFF
TRBJ2-7,TRBV7-9,-,few,TGTGCCAGCAGCTTAGGTGTGGGACGGAGTGAGCAGTACTTC,CASSLGVGRSEQYF
TRBJ2-5,TRBV5-1,-,-,TGCGCCAGCAGTCCTCCCCTTCAGGATGGGGAGACCCAGTACTTC,CASSPPLQDGETQYF
TRBJ2-7,TRBV10-3,-,-,TGTGCCAACGGGGGTTATAGCGACGAGCAGTACTTC,CANGGYSDEQYF